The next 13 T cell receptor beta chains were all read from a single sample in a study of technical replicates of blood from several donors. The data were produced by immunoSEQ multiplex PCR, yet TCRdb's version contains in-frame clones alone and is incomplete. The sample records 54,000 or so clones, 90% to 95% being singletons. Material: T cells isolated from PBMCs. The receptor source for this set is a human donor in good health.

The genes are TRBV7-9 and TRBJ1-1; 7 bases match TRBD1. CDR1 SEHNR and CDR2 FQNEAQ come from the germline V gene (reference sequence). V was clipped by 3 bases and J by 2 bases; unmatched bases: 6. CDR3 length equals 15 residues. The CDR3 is CASSFRQGGNTEAFF. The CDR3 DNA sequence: TGTGCCAGCAGCTTCCGACAGGGTGGAAACACTGAAGCTTTCTTT.

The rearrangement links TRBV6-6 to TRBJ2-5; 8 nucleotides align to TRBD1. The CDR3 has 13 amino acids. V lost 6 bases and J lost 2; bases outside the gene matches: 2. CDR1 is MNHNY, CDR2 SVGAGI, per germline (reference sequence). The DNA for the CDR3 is TGTGCCAGCAGCACAGGGGGGCAAGAGACCCAGTACTTC. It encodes CASSTGGQETQYF.

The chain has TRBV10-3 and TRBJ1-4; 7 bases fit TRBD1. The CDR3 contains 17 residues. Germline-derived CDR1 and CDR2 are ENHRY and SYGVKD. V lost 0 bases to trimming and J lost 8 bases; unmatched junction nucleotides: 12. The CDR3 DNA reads TGTGCCATCAGTGAGTCGATTTCACCGGGACAGTGGGAAAAACTGTTTTTT. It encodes CAISESISPGQWEKLFF.

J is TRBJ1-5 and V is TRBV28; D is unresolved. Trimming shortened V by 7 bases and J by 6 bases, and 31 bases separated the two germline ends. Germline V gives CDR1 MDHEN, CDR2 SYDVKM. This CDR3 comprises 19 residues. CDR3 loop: CASTPFQVRDRKRGQPQHF. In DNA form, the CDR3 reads TGTGCCAGCACGCCTTTTCAAGTTCGGGATCGAAAACGTGGTCAGCCCCAGCATTTT.

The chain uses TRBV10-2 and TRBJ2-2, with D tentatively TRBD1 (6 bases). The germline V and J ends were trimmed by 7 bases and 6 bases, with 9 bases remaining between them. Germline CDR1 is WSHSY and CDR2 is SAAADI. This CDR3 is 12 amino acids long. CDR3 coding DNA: TGCGCCAGCACAGGGGCTCCCGGGGAGCTGTTTTTT. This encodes CASTGAPGELFF.

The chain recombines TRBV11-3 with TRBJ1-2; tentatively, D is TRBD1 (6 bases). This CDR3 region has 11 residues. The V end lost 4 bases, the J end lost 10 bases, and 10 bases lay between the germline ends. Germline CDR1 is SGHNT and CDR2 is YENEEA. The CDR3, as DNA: TGTGCCAGCAGCTCACAGGGAACCTACACCTTC. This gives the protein CASSSQGTYTF.

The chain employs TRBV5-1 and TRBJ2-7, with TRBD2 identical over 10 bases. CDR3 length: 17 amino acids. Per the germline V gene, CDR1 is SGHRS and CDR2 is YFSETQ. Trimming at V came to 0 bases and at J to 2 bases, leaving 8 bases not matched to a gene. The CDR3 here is CASSLGLAGHAAYEQYF. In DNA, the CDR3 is TGCGCCAGCAGCTTGGGACTAGCGGGCCATGCTGCCTACGAGCAGTACTTC.

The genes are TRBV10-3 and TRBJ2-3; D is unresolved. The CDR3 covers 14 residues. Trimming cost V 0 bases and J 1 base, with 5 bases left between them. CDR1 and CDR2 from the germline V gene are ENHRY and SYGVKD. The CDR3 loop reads CAISESQGTDTQYF. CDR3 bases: TGTGCCATCAGTGAGTCCCAGGGCACAGATACGCAGTATTTT.

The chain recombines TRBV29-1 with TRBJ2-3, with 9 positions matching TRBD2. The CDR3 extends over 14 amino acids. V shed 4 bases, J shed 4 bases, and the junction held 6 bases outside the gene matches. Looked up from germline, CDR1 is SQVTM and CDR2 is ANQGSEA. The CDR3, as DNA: TGCAGCGTTGTGACTAGCGGCAAACCAGATACGCAGTATTTT. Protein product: CSVVTSGKPDTQYF.

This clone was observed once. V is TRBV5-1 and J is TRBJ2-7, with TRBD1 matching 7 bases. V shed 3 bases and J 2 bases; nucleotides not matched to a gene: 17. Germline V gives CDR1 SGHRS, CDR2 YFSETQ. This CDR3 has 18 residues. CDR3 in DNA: TGCGCCAGCAGCTGGGACAGTCGAAAGACCGAGTGGACCTACGAGCAGTACTTC. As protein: CASSWDSRKTEWTYEQYF.

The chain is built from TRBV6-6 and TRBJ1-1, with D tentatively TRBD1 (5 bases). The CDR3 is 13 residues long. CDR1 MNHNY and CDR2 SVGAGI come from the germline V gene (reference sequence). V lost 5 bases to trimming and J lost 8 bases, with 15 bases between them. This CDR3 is CASSQLGGAEAFF. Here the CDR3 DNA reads TGTGCCAGCAGTCAACTGGGGGGAGCCGAAGCTTTCTTT.

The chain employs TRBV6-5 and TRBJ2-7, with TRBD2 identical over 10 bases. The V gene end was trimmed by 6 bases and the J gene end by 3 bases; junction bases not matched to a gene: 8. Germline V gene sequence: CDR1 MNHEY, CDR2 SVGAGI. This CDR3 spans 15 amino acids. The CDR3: CASRGEREGLYEQYF. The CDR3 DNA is TGTGCCAGCAGGGGAGAGCGGGAGGGCCTCTACGAGCAGTACTTC.

In DNA form, the CDR3 reads TGTGCCAGCAGCTTCGGACTAGCGGGGAACACCGGGGAGCTGTTTTTT. It codes for CASSFGLAGNTGELFF. The chain carries TRBV7-9 and TRBJ2-2, with 11 bases fitting TRBD2. Germline trimming cut 3 bases from V and 1 base from J; bases unmatched to any gene: 1. This CDR3 has 16 residues. Germline-derived CDR1 and CDR2 are SEHNR and FQNEAQ (reference sequence).